This T cell receptor beta chain stems from a study of T cells after posttransplantation cyclophosphamide. General observations from the study: Recipient CMV seropositivity and CMV reactivation strongly tracked TRB clonality.

Treatment was busulfan-fludarabine conditioning, a marrow graft, and cyclophosphamide on days +3 and +4. In regard to this clone: The antigen is not known.

CDR1 and CDR2 from the germline V gene are MGHRA and YSYEKL. The CDR3 runs to 15 residues. With V trimmed by 1 base and J by 0 bases, 1 base remained unmatched. Clones were sequenced by immunoSEQ multiplex PCR, and TCRdb holds only the in-frame ones, with some missing. The table includes under 25,000 clones, around 70% detected once. The receptor's source is a male patient aged 25-45 years who received an allogeneic stem cell transplant from a related donor, was CMV-positive, and had acute GVHD only. Some T cells may arise from the graft donor. This sample comprised PBMCs, obtained after an allogeneic stem cell transplant with post-transplant cyclophosphamide. The chain employs TRBV4-1 and TRBJ2-7, with 9 nucleotides matching TRBD1. This CDR3 is CASSQGDRASYEQYF. For the CDR3, the DNA is TGCGCCAGCAGCCAAGGGGACAGGGCCTCCTACGAGCAGTACTTC.